This T cell receptor (beta chain) came from a study of identical twins. The CDR3 is 17 residues long. In germline, CDR1 is SEHNR, CDR2 FQNEAQ (reference sequence). J lost 5 bases, V lost 2 bases, and 10 bases had no gene match. TCRdb redid the calling of the 5' RACE reads with MiXCR, one entry per CDR3 protein. Here the sample spans roughly 350,000 distinct CDR3 sequences, 9% to 10% being singletons. In its sample, this clonotype was seen a few times. Sequenced material: naive T cells sorted from blood. V is TRBV7-9 and J is TRBJ2-3; 10 bases are shared with TRBD2. The sequence came from a woman between 50 and 59 years old in good health. The CDR3 loop reads CASSLIHLAGVKDTQYF. The CDR3 DNA sequence: TGTGCCAGCAGCTTAATCCATCTAGCGGGAGTTAAAGATACGCAGTATTTT.